This T cell receptor beta chain is drawn from a study of shared clonotypes between healthy human individuals. Only in-frame clones appear in the TCRdb table, and some are missing; sequencing was by immunoSEQ multiplex PCR. The data contain around 480,000 clones, around 79% of them singletons. Sequences were obtained from PBMCs. The receptor was isolated from a woman in her thirties or forties in good health. Some clones in this sample may be carry-over from other donors' samples.

CDR3 residues: CASSSPGQGQETQYF. The CDR3 region has the DNA TGCGCCAGCAGCTCACCGGGACAGGGGCAAGAGACCCAGTACTTC. V usage is TRBV5-1 and J usage is TRBJ2-5; TRBD1 agrees at 10 bases. Germline loops: CDR1 SGHRS, CDR2 YFSETQ. CDR3 size: 15 residues. The V and J ends lost 3 bases and 2 bases, in that order; junction bases with no gene match: 4.